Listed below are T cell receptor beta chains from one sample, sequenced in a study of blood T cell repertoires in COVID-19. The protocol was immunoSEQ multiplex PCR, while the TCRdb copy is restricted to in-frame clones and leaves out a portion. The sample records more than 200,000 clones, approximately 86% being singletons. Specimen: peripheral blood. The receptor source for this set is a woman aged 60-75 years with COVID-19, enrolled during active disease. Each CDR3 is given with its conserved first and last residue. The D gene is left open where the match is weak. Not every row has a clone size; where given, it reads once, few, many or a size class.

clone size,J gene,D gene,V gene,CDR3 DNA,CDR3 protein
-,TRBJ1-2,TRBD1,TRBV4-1,TGCGCCAGCAGCCAAGATATTGTGACAGGGGACTATGGCTACACCTTC,CASSQDIVTGDYGYTF
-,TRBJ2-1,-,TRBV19,TGTGCCAGTAGGTGGCCGGGAGGGGGCCACAATGAGCAGTTCTTC,CASRWPGGGHNEQFF
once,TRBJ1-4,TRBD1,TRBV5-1,TGCGCCAGCAGCCCGGGACAGGGCCCGGCAACTAATGAAAAACTGTTTTTT,CASSPGQGPATNEKLFF
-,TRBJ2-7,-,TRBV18,TGTGCCAGCTCATCAAGACAGGTCAGCTCCTACGAGCAGTACTTC,CASSSRQVSSYEQYF
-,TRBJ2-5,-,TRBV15,TGTGCCACCAGCAGAGGCGGCATGAGTGTGGGGGCAGGAGAGACCCAGTACTTC,CATSRGGMSVGAGETQYF
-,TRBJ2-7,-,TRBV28,TGTGCCAGCAGTTTGGGCGGGTACACCTACGAGCAGTACTTC,CASSLGGYTYEQYF
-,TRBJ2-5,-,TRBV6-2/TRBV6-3,TGTGCCAGCAGTTACCTCTTAGTTGGAGAGACCCAGTACTTC,CASSYLLVGETQYF
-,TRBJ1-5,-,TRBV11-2,TGTGCCAGCAGCTTGACAGGTTCCAATCAGCCCCAGCATTTT,CASSLTGSNQPQHF
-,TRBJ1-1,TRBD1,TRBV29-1,TGCAGCGCCTCGCGTGGGCAGGGGGGCACTGAAGCTTTCTTT,CSASRGQGGTEAFF
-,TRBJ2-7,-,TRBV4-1,TGCGCCAGCAGCCAAGAGAACAGGGGGGGGTACGAGCAGTACTTC,CASSQENRGGYEQYF
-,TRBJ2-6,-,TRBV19,TGTGCCAGTAGCCCCGAGGTTAGCTCTGGGGCCAACGTCCTGACTTTC,CASSPEVSSGANVLTF
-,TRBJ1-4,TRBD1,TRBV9,TGTGCCAGCAGCGCGAGCCCAGGGGGCGTTGAAAAACTGTTTTTT,CASSASPGGVEKLFF
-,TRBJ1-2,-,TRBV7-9,TGTGCCAGCAGCTTGGCGGGAACCTATGGCTACACCTTC,CASSLAGTYGYTF
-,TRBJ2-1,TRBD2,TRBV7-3,TGTGCCAGCAGCTTAAGACTAGCGGGAGGTCGCAATGAGCAGTTCTTC,CASSLRLAGGRNEQFF
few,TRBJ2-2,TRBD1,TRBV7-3,TGTGCCAGCAGCACTAGAGACAGGGGAGCGCCCGGGGAGCTGTTTTTT,CASSTRDRGAPGELFF
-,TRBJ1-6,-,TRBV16,TGTGCCAGCAGCCAATCATCAGGGGCAGGGCTCAATTCACCCCTCCACTTT,CASSQSSGAGLNSPLHF
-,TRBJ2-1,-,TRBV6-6,TGTGCCAGCAGTTACTCGTGGCGGGATGAGCAGTTCTTC,CASSYSWRDEQFF
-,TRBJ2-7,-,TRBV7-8,TGTGCCAGCAGCTCAGCCGGGGTAGCGATTCTATACGAGCAGTACTTC,CASSSAGVAILYEQYF
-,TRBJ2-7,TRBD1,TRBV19,TGTGCCAGTAGTATGGGGATGGGGGACAGCTCCTACGAGCAGTACTTC,CASSMGMGDSSYEQYF
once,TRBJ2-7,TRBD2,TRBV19,TGTGCCAGTAGTATAGCCACTAGCGGGGGGTCCTACGAGCAGTACTTC,CASSIATSGGSYEQYF
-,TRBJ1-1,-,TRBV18,TGTGCCAGCTCGCCGGGGGGCCCGAACACTGAAGCTTTCTTT,CASSPGGPNTEAFF
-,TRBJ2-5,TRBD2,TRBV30,TGTGCCTGGAGTGACGAAGGACTAGCGGGAGAGACCCAGTACTTC,CAWSDEGLAGETQYF
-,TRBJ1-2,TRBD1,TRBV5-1,TGCGCCAGCAGCTTGGTCGGGACAGAACGCTATGGCTACACCTTC,CASSLVGTERYGYTF
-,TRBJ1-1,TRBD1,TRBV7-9,TGTGCCAGCAGCTTAGCTCGGGACAGGGCGCCTGAAGCTTTCTTT,CASSLARDRAPEAFF
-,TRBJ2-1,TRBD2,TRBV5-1,TGCGCCAGCAGCTTGGGTGGGACTAGCGGGAGCGACAATGAGCAGTTCTTC,CASSLGGTSGSDNEQFF
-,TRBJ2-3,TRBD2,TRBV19,TGTGCCAGTACCCTGGGACTAGCGGGAGGGACAGATACGCAGTATTTT,CASTLGLAGGTDTQYF
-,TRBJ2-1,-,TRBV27,TGTGCCAGCAGTTTAAATTTAGGGGGAGAGCAGTTCTTC,CASSLNLGGEQFF
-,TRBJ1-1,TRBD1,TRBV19,TGTGCCAGTAGTATGGGGACAGTTGAAGCTTTCTTT,CASSMGTVEAFF
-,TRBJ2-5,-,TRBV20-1,TGCAGTGCCCAAGCCGGGACTCCCCAGTACTTC,CSAQAGTPQYF
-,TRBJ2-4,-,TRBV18,TGTGCCAGCTCACCCGGGGGATGGAACATTCAGTACTTC,CASSPGGWNIQYF
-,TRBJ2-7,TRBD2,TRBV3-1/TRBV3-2,TGTGCCAGCAGCCGCCGAGGCGAACTAGCGGGAGACGAGCAGTACTTC,CASSRRGELAGDEQYF
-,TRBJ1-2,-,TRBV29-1,TGCAGCGTTGAATTCGGGGATCGCTTCAGGGGCTACACCTTC,CSVEFGDRFRGYTF
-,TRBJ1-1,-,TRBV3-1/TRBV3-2,TGTGCCAGCAGCCAAGACTACGGGGATCGAGGGACTGAAGCTTTCTTT,CASSQDYGDRGTEAFF
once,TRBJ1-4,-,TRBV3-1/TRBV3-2,TGTGCCAGCAGCCAAGATAGCGGAGGGACGGTTAATGAAAAACTGTTTTTT,CASSQDSGGTVNEKLFF
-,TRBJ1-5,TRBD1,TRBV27,TGTGCCAGCCGGGACAGGGAAGGACTGGGGCAGCCCCAGCATTTT,CASRDREGLGQPQHF
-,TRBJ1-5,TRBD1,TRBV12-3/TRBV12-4,TGTGCCAGCAGTGACAGGGAGAATCAGCCCCAGCATTTT,CASSDRENQPQHF
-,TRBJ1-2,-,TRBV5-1,TGCGCCAGCAGCCCCCGGACAGTCGTTTCGGACTATGGCTACACCTTC,CASSPRTVVSDYGYTF
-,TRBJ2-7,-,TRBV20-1,TGCAGTGCTGGCACAGAAAACGGGCAGTACTTC,CSAGTENGQYF
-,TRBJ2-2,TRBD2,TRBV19,TGTGCCAGTAGTACCGGGACTAGCGTTGGCGGGGAGCTGTTTTTT,CASSTGTSVGGELFF
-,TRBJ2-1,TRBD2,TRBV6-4,TGTGCCAGCAGGGAACCTAGCGGGAGGGGGGGCAATGAGCAGTTCTTC,CASREPSGRGGNEQFF
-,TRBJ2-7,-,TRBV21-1,TGTGCCAGCAGCAAAGCGCAATCTTTTGGGACTAGCGTCGAGCAGTACTTC,CASSKAQSFGTSVEQYF
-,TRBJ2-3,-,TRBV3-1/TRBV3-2,TGTGCCAGCAGCCAAACCCGGGACACCCAGCAGTATTTT,CASSQTRDTQQYF
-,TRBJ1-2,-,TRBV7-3,TGTGCCAGCAGCAAGACAGGTCGGCAGTATGGCTACACCTTC,CASSKTGRQYGYTF
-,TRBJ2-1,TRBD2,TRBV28,TGTGCCAGCCGGGGACTAGCGGCGTACAATGAGCAGTTCTTC,CASRGLAAYNEQFF
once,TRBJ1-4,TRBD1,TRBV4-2,TGTGCCAGCAGCTACGGACAGGGGGCACGATTCCCCTCTGAAAAACTGTTTTTT,CASSYGQGARFPSEKLFF
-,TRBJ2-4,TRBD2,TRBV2,TGTGCCAGCAGTGACGAGGGACTAGCGGGAGAAGCCAAAAACATTCAGTACTTC,CASSDEGLAGEAKNIQYF
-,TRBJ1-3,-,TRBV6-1,TGTGCCAGCAGTGAATCCGGGACACAGGGAAACACCATATATTTT,CASSESGTQGNTIYF
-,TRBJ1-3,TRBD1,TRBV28,TGTGCCAGCAGTTTCTCAGGGGGTCGGGGGATTAACACCATATATTTT,CASSFSGGRGINTIYF
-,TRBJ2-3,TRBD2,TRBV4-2,TGTGCCAGCAGCCAAGAAACTAGCGGGGGGACTAGCACAGATACGCAGTATTTT,CASSQETSGGTSTDTQYF
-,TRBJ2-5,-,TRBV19,TGTGCCAGTAGTACAGTGGAGGGGCAAGAGACCCAGTACTTC,CASSTVEGQETQYF
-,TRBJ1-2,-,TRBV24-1,TGTGCCACCAGTGAAAACAGGGCCTCCTATGGCTACACCTTC,CATSENRASYGYTF
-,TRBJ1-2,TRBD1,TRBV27,TGTGCCAGCAGTGACGTGGGACAGGGGATCTATGGCTACACCTTC,CASSDVGQGIYGYTF
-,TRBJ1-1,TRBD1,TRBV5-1,TGCGCCAGCAGCTTGGTAGGGGGCGGAAGTAACACTGAAGCTTTCTTT,CASSLVGGGSNTEAFF
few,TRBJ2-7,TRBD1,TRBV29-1,TGCAGCGTTGAACAAGACAGGGACGAGCAGTACTTC,CSVEQDRDEQYF